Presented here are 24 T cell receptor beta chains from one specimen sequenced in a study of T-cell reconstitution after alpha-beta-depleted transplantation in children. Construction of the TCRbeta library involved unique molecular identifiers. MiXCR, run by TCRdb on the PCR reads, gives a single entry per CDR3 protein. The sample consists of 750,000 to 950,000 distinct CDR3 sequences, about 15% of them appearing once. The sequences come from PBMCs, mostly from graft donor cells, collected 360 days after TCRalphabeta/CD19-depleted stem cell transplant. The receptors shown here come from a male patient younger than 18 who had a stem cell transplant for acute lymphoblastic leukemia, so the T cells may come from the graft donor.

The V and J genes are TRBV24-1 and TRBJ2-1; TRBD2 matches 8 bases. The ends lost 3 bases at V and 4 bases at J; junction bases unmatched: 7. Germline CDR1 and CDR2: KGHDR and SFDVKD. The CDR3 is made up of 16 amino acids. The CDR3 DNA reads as TGTGCCACCAGTGATCCAGCGGGAGAGGAGTACAATGAGCAGTTCTTC. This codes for CATSDPAGEEYNEQFF.

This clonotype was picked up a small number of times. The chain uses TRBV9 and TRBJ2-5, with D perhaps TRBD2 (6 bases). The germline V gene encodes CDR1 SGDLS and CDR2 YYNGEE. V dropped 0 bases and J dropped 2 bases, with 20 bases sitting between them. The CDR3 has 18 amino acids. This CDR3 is CASSVGTGLLVGQETQYF. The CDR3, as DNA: TGTGCCAGCAGCGTAGGAACGGGACTCCTAGTAGGGCAAGAGACCCAGTACTTC.

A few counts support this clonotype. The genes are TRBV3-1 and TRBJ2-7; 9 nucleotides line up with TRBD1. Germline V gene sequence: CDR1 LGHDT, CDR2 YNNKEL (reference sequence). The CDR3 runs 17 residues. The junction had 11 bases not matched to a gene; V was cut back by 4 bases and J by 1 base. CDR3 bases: TGTGCCAGCAGCCTCCGTTACCAGGACAGGGGATCCTACGAGCAGTACTTC. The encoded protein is CASSLRYQDRGSYEQYF.

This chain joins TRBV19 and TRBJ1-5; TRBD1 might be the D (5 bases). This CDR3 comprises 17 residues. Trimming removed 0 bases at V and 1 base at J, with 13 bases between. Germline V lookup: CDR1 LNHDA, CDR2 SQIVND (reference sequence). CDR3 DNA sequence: TGTGCCAGTAGTATAGATCTGTTGAGGGACAGCAATCAGCCCCAGCATTTT. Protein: CASSIDLLRDSNQPQHF.

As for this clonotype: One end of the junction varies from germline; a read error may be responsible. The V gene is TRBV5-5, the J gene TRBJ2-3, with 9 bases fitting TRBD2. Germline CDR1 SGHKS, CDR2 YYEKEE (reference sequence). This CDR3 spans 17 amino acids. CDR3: CASSLVVGREGRNTLYF. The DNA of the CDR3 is TGTGCCAGCAGCTTAGTTGTAGGGCGGGAGGGCCGGAATACGCTGTATTTT.

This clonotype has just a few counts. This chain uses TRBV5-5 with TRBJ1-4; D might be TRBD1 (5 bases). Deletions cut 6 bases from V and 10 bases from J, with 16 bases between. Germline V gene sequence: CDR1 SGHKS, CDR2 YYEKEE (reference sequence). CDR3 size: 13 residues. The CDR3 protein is CASTSGGLGKLFF. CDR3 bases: TGTGCCAGCACCTCGGGGGGTCTAGGAAAACTGTTTTTT.

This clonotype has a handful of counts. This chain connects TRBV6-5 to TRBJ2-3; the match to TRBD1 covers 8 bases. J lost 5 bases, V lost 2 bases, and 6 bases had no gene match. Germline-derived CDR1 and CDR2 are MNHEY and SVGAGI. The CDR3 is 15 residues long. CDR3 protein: CASSYLWTGLDTQYF. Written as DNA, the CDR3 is TGTGCCAGCAGTTACCTTTGGACAGGGCTAGATACGCAGTATTTT.

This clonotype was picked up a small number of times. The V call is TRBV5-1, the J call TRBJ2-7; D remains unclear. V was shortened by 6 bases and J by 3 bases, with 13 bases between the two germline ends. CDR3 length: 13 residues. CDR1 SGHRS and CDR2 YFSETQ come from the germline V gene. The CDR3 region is CASTSRNGYEQYF. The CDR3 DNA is TGCGCCAGCACCTCGAGGAACGGCTACGAGCAGTACTTC.

The CDR3 DNA reads TGTGCCAGTAGTATAGTACTAGTAAAGGGTCAGCCCCAGCATTTT. It translates to CASSIVLVKGQPQHF. This chain connects TRBV19 to TRBJ1-5; no clear D. V was cut by 1 base and J by 6 bases, with 13 bases left in between. The V gene's germline CDR1 is LNHDA and CDR2 SQIVND (reference sequence). The CDR3 spans 15 residues.

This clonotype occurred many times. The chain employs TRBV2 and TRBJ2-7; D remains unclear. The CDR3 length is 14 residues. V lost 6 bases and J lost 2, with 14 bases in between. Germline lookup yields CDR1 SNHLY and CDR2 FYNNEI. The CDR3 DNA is TGTGCCAGCAGCCAAGATTATGGAACCTACGAGCAGTACTTC. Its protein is CASSQDYGTYEQYF.

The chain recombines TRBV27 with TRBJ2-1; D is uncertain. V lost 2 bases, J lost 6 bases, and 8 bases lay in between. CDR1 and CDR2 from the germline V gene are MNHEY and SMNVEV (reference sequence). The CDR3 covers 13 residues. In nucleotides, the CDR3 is TGTGCCAGCAGTTTACTCACTTTCAATGAGCAGTTCTTC. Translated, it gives CASSLLTFNEQFF.

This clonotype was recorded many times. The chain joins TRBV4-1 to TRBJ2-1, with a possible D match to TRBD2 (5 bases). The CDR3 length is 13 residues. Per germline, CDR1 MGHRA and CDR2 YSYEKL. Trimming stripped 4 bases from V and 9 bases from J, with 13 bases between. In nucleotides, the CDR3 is TGCGCCAGCAGCCCCTGGACTTCTCGTGAGCAGTTCTTC. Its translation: CASSPWTSREQFF.

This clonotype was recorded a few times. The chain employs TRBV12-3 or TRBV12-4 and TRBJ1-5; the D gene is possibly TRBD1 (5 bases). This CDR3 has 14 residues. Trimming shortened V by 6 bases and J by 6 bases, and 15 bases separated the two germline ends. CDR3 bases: TGTGCCAGCAGCACCGGACACCCAAGTCAGCCCCAGCATTTT. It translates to CASSTGHPSQPQHF.

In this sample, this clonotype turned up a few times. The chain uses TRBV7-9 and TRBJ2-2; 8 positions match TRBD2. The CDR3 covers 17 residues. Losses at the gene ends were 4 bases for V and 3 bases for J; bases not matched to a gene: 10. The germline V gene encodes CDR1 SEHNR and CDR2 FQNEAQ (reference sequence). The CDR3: CASSSPISGTDTGELFF. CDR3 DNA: TGTGCCAGCAGCTCCCCGATTAGCGGGACCGACACCGGGGAGCTGTTTTTT.

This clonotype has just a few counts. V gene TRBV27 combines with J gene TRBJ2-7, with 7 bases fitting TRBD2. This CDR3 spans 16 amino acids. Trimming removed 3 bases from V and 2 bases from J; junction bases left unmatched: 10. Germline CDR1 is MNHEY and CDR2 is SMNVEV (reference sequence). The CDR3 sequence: CASSLPGRLAPYEQYF. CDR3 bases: TGTGCCAGCAGTTTGCCCGGTCGACTAGCCCCCTACGAGCAGTACTTC.

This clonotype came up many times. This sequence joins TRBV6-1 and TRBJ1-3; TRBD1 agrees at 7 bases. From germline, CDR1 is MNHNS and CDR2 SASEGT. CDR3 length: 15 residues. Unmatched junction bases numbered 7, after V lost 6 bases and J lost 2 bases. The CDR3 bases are TGTGCCAGCAGCGTTGACAGGGAGGCTGGAAACACCATATATTTT. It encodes CASSVDREAGNTIYF.

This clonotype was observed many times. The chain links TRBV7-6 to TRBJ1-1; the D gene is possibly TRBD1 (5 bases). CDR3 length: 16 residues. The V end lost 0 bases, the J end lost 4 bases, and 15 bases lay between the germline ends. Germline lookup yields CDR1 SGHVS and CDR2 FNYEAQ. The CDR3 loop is CASSLADSLSGTEAFF. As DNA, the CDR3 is TGTGCCAGCAGCTTAGCCGACAGTTTATCGGGCACTGAAGCTTTCTTT.

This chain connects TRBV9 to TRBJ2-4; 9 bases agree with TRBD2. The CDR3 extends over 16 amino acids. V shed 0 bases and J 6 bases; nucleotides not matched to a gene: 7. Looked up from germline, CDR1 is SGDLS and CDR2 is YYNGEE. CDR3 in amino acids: CASSVAIAGEGNIQYF. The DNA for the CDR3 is TGTGCCAGCAGCGTAGCTATAGCGGGAGAAGGAAACATTCAGTACTTC.

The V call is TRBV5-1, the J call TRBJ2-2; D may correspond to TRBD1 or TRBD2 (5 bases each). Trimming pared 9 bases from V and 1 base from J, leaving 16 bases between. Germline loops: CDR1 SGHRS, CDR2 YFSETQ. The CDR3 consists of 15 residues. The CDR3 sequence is CATQRGTENTGELFF. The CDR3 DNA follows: TGCGCCACCCAGCGTGGGACCGAGAACACCGGGGAGCTGTTTTTT.

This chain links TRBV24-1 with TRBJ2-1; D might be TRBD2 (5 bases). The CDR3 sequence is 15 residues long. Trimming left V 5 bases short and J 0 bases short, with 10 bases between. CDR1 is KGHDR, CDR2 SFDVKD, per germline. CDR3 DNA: TGTGCCACCAGTGGCACGGGAAACTCCTACAATGAGCAGTTCTTC. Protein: CATSGTGNSYNEQFF.

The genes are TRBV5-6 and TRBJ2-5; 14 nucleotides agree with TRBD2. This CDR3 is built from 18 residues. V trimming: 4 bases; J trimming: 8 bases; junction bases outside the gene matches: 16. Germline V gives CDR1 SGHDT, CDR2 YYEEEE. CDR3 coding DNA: TGTGCCAGCAGCCGAGGGACTAGCGGGAGTCACTCGAGGGTCACCCAGTACTTC. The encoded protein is CASSRGTSGSHSRVTQYF.

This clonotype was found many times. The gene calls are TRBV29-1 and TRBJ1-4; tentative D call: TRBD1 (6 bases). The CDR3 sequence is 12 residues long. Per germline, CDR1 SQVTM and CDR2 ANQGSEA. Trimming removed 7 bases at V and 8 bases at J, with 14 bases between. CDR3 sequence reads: CSGRWGAEKLFF. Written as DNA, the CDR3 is TGCAGCGGGCGGTGGGGGGCGGAAAAACTGTTTTTT.

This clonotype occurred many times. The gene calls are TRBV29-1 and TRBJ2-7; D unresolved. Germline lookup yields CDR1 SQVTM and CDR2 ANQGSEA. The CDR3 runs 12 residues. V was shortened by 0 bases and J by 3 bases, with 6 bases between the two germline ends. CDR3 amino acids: CSVEDHNYEQYF. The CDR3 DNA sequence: TGCAGCGTTGAAGATCACAACTACGAGCAGTACTTC.

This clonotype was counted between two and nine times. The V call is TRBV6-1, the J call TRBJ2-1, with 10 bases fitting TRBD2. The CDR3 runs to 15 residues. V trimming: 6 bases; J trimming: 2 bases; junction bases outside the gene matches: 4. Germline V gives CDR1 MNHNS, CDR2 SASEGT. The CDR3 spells CASRPTSGTYNEQFF. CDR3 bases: TGTGCCAGCAGACCCACTAGCGGGACCTACAATGAGCAGTTCTTC.